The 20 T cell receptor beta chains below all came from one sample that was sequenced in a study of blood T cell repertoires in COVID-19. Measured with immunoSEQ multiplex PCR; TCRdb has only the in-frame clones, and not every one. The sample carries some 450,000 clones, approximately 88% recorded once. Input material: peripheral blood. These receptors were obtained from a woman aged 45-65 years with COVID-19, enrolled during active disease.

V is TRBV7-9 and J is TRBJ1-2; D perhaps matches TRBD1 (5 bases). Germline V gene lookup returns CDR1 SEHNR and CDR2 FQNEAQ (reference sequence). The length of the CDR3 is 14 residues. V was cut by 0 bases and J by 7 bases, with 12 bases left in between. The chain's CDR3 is CASSLAVATGGYTF. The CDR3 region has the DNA TGTGCCAGCAGCTTAGCGGTCGCTACAGGTGGCTACACCTTC.

The CDR3 here is CATSEPTSGGVGEQFF. The DNA for the CDR3 is TGTGCCACCAGTGAGCCGACTAGCGGGGGGGTAGGTGAGCAGTTCTTC. J is TRBJ2-1 and V is TRBV24-1; 14 bases agree with TRBD2. J lost 9 bases, V lost 4 bases, and 7 bases had no gene match. Germline-derived CDR1 and CDR2 are KGHDR and SFDVKD. This CDR3 has 16 amino acids.

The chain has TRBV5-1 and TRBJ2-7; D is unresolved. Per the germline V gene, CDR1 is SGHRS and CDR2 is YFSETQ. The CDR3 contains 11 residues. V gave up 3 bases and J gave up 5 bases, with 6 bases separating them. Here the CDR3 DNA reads TGCGCCAGCAGCTCCGCGCACGAGCAGTACTTC. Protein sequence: CASSSAHEQYF.

The CDR3 loop reads CASSANVAVSYEQYF. Here the CDR3 DNA reads TGTGCCAGCAGCGCTAATGTAGCAGTATCCTACGAGCAGTACTTC. This sequence joins TRBV11-2 and TRBJ2-7; D unclear. Per germline, CDR1 SGHAT and CDR2 FQNNGV. The CDR3 consists of 15 residues. V lost 5 bases and J lost 1, with 15 bases in between.

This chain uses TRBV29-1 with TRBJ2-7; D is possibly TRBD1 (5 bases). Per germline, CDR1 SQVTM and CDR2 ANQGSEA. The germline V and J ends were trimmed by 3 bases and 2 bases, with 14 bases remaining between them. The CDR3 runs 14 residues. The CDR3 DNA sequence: TGCAGCGTTGAGACCCTCGACAGTACCTACGAGCAGTACTTC. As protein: CSVETLDSTYEQYF.

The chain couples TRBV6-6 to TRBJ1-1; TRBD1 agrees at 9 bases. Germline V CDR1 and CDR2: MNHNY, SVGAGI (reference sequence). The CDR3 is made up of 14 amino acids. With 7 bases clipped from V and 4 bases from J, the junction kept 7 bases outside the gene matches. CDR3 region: CASILSQGATEAFF. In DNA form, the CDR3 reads TGTGCCAGCATCCTCTCACAGGGGGCCACTGAAGCTTTCTTT.

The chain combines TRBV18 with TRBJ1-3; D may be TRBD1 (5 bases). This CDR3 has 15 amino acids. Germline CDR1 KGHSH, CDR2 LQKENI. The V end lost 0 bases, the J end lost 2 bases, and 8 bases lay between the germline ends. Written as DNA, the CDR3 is TGTGCCAGCTCACCACCGATAGGGGCTGGAAACACCATATATTTT. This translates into CASSPPIGAGNTIYF.

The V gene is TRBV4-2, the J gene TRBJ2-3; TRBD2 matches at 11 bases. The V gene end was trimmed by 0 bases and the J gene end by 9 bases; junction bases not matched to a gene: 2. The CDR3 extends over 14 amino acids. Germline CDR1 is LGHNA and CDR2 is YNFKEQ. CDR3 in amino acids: CASSQDVAGGTQYF. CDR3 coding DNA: TGTGCCAGCAGCCAAGACGTAGCGGGGGGGACGCAGTATTTT.

CDR3 residues: CASSSSGGLNHEQYF. The CDR3 coding sequence is TGTGCCAGCAGTTCGTCAGGGGGCTTAAACCACGAGCAGTACTTC. V is TRBV27 and J is TRBJ2-7, with 8 bases matching TRBD1. Germline V gene sequence: CDR1 MNHEY, CDR2 SMNVEV (reference sequence). J gave up 5 bases and V 4 bases, and 10 bases lay outside the gene matches. This CDR3 contains 15 residues.

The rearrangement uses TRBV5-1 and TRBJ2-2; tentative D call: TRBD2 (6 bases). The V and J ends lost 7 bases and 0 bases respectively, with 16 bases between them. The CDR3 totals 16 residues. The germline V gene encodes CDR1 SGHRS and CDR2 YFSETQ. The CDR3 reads CASFGGSVPNTGELFF. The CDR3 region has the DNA TGCGCCAGCTTTGGAGGGAGTGTACCGAACACCGGGGAGCTGTTTTTT. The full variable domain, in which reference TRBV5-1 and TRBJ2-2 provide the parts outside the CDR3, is KAGVTQTPRYLIKTRGQQVTLSCSPISGHRSVSWYQQTPGQGLQFLFEYFSETQRNKGNFPGRFSGRQFSNSRSEMNVSTLELGDSALYLCASFGGSVPNTGELFFGEGSRLTVL.

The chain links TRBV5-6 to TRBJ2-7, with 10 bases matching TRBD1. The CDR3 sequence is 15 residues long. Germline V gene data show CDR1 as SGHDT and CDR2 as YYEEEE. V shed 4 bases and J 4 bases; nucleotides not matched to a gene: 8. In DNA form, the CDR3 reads TGTGCCAGCAGCGCGACAGGGGGCACCCCGTACGAGCAGTACTTC. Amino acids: CASSATGGTPYEQYF.

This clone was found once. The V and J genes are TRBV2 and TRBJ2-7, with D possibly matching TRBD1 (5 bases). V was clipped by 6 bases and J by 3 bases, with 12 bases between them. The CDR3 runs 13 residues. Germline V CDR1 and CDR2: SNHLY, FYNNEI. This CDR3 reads CASSLTAYYEQYF. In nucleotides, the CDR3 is TGTGCCAGCAGCCTGACAGCCTACTACGAGCAGTACTTC.

This CDR3 reads CASSKCPGGLQPQHF. The CDR3 DNA follows: TGTGCCAGCAGCAAATGTCCGGGGGGTCTGCAGCCCCAGCATTTT. The rearrangement uses TRBV21-1 and TRBJ1-5. TRBV21-1 is a pseudogene segment. This CDR3 has 15 residues.

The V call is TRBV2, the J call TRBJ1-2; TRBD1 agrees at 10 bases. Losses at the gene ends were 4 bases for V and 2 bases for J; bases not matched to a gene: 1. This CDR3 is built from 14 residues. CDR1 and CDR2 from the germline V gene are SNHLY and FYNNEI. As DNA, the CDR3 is TGTGCCAGCAGTGGACAGGGGGCAAACTATGGCTACACCTTC. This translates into CASSGQGANYGYTF.

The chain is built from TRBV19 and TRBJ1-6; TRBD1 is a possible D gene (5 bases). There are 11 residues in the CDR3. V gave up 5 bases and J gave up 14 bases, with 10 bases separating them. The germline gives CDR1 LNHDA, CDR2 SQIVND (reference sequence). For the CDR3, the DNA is TGTGCCAGTAGTCCCGGGGGGACCCTCCACTTT. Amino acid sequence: CASSPGGTLHF.

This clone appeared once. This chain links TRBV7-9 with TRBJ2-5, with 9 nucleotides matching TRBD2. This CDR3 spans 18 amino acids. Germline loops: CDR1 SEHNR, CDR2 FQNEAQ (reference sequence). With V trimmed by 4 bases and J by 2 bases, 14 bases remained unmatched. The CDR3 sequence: CASSSYGGTSIFQETQYF. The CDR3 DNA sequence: TGTGCCAGCAGCTCTTATGGGGGGACTAGCATCTTTCAAGAGACCCAGTACTTC. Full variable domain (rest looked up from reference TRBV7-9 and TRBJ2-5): DTGVSQNPRHKITKRGQNVTFRCDPISEHNRLYWYRQTLGQGPEFLTYFQNEAQLEKSRLLSDRFSAERPKGSFSTLEIQRTEQGDSAMYLCASSSYGGTSIFQETQYFGPGTRLLVL.

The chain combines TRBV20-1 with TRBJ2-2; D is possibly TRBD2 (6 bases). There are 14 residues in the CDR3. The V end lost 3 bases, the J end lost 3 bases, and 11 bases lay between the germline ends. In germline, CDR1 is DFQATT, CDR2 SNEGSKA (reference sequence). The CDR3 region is CSASGGLDTGELFF. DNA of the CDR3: TGCAGTGCTAGTGGGGGACTCGACACCGGGGAGCTGTTTTTT.

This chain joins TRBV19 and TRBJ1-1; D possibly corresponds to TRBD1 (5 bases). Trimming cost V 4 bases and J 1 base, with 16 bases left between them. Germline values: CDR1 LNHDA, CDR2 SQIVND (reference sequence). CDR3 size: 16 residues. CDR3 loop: CASSTLSETENTEAFF. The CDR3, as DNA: TGTGCCAGTAGTACATTGTCAGAGACAGAGAACACTGAAGCTTTCTTT.

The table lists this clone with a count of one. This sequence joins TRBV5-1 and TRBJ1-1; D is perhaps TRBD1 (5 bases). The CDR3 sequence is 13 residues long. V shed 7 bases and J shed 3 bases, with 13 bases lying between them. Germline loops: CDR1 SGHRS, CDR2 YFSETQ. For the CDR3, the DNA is TGCGCCAGCCGCTGGGGAGGGGACACTGAAGCTTTCTTT. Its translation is CASRWGGDTEAFF.

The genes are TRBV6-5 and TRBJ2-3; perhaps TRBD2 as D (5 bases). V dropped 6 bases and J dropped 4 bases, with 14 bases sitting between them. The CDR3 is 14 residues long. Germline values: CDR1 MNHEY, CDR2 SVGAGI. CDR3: CASSSEGWADTQYF. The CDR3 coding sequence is TGTGCCAGCAGCTCCGAGGGTTGGGCAGATACGCAGTATTTT.